This TCR beta chain was retrieved from a study of shared T cell receptors in the human thymus. Some clones are missing from TCRdb's copy, which holds only in-frame ones; the method was immunoSEQ multiplex PCR. Among hundreds of thousands of clones listed, over 90% were seen once. The CDR3 length is 17 residues. Germline lookup yields CDR1 SNHLY and CDR2 FYNNEI. With 2 bases removed from V and 2 bases from J, the gap between germline ends came to 19 bases. This TCR was recovered from a human donor. V is TRBV2 and J is TRBJ2-7; weak D call: TRBD1 (6 bases). Specimen: thymocytes. The CDR3 DNA sequence: TGTGCCAGCAGTGAAAGGTCCAATCCGGGACACCCCTACGAGCAGTACTTC. It encodes CASSERSNPGHPYEQYF.